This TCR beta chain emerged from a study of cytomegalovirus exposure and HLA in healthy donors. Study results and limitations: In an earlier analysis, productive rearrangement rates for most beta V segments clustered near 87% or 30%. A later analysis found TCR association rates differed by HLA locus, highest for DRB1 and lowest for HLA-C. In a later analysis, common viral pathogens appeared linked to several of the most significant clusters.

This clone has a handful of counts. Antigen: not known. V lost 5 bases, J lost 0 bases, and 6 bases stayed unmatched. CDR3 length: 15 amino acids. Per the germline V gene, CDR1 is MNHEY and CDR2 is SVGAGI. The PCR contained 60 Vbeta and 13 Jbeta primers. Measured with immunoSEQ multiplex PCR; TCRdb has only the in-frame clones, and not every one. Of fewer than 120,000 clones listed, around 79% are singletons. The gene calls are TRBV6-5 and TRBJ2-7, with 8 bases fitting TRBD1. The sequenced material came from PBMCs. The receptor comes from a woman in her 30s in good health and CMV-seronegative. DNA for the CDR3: TGTGCCAGCAGTGCCCGGACAGGGAGCTCCTACGAGCAGTACTTC. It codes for CASSARTGSSYEQYF.